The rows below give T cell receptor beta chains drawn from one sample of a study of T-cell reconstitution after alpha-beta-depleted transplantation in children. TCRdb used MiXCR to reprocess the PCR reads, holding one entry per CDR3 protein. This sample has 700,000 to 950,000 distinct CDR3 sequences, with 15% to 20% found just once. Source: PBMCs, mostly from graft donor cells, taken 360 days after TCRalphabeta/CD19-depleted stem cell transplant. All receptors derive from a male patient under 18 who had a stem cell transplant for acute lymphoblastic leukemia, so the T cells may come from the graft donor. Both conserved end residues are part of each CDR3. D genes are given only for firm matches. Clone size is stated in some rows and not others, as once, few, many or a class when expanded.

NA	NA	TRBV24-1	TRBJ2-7	CATSDSGSSYEQYF	TGTGCCACCAGTGATTCTGGTTCCTCCTACGAGCAGTACTTC
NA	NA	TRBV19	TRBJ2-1	CASSEGLTGYNEQFF	TGTGCCAGTAGTGAAGGACTAACGGGATACAATGAGCAGTTCTTC
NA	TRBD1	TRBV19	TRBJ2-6	CASRGGNSGANVLTF	TGTGCCAGTAGAGGGGGCAACTCTGGGGCCAACGTCCTGACTTTC
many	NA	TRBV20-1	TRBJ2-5	CSARGTNQETQYF	TGCAGTGCTAGAGGGACTAACCAAGAGACCCAGTACTTC
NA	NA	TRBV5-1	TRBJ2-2	CASSLVPHTGELFF	TGCGCCAGCAGCTTGGTTCCCCACACCGGGGAGCTGTTTTTT
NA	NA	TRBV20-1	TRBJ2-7	CSATTDRSSYEQYF	TGCAGTGCAACAACGGACAGATCCTCCTACGAGCAGTACTTC
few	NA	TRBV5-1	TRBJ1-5	CASSDGYSNQPQHF	TGCGCCAGCAGCGACGGATATAGCAATCAGCCCCAGCATTTT
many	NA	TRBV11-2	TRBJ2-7	CASSFHTVTTYEQYF	TGTGCCAGCAGCTTCCACACTGTGACTACCTACGAGCAGTACTTC
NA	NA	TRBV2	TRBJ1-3	CAIKKTGTGNTIYF	TGTGCCATCAAAAAAACAGGAACTGGAAACACCATATATTTT
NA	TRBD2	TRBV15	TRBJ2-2	CATSSGLAGGHGELFF	TGTGCCACCAGCAGTGGACTAGCGGGAGGGCACGGGGAGCTGTTTTTT